Listed here are 11 T cell receptor beta chains from one sample, sequenced in a study of T cell responses to AZD1222 COVID-19 vaccine (dated by TCRdb to about 2021). The sample's time point, from its label and the paper: baseline before first vaccination. Library preparation was by the immunoSEQ multiplex PCR assay. Here the immuneACCESS table is served through TCRdb, limited to in-frame sequences with V and J called. Missing clones are a known gap in these copies; in checked studies unresolved V genes cover under half, and the rest lacks a known reason. In all, the sample holds about 140,000 clones, and 80% to 95% of those were seen once. The ten biggest clones cover about 3.7% of the sample. Sample: peripheral blood, taken on day 0 of AZD1222 vaccination. The receptors were sampled from an adult in good health.

The rearrangement uses TRBV7-2 and TRBJ1-6; D call uncertain. There are 13 residues in the CDR3. Germline V CDR1 and CDR2: SGHTA, FQGNSA. Trimming removed 5 bases at V and 8 bases at J, with 10 bases between. The CDR3 is CASSNDFDSPLHF. The CDR3 DNA is TGTGCCAGCAGCAACGACTTCGATTCACCCCTCCACTTT.

The table lists this clone with a count of one. The rearrangement joins TRBV3-1 (or the pseudogene TRBV3-2) to TRBJ1-2; TRBD1 matches 8 bases. Germline-derived CDR1 and CDR2 are LGHDT and YNNKEL (reference sequence). Losses at the gene ends were 3 bases for V and 4 bases for J; bases not matched to a gene: 7. The CDR3 covers 15 residues. For the CDR3, the DNA is TGTGCCAGCAGCCAGAGGACAGGGTGGGGCTATGGCTACACCTTC. Amino acid sequence: CASSQRTGWGYGYTF.

The chain has TRBV29-1 and TRBJ1-2; 9 bases are shared with TRBD1. The junction had 0 bases not matched to a gene; V was cut back by 4 bases and J by 6 bases. CDR1 SQVTM and CDR2 ANQGSEA come from the germline V gene. This CDR3 comprises 11 residues. The CDR3 is CSVGTGDGYTF. CDR3 in DNA: TGCAGCGTTGGGACAGGGGATGGCTACACCTTC. Full variable domain (remainder filled in from reference TRBV29-1 and TRBJ1-2): SAVISQKPSRDICQRGTSLTIQCQVDSQVTMMFWYRQQPGQSLTLIATANQGSEATYESGFVIDKFPISRPNLTFSTLTVSNMSPEDSSIYLCSVGTGDGYTFGSGTRLTVV.

V is TRBV19 and J is TRBJ2-1; the D gene is possibly TRBD1 (8 bases). Trimming pared 7 bases from V and 9 bases from J, leaving 13 bases between. Germline CDR1 and CDR2: LNHDA and SQIVND (reference sequence). The CDR3 has 12 amino acids. The CDR3 sequence: CASTTGEGEQFF. The CDR3, as DNA: TGTGCCAGTACGACAGGGGAGGGTGAGCAGTTCTTC.

The gene calls are TRBV19 and TRBJ2-5; tentatively, D is TRBD1 or TRBD2 (5 bases each). Trimming took 8 bases from V and 2 from J, leaving 15 bases between them. Germline-derived CDR1 and CDR2 are LNHDA and SQIVND (reference sequence). This CDR3 spans 14 amino acids. CDR3 residues: CASALGRVQETQYF. Here the CDR3 DNA reads TGTGCCAGTGCTCTGGGGCGGGTACAAGAGACCCAGTACTTC.

The chain recombines TRBV28 with TRBJ2-7; maybe TRBD2 (6 bases). Germline assignment: CDR1 MDHEN and CDR2 SYDVKM. The CDR3 spans 14 residues. Trimming shortened V by 8 bases and J by 7 bases, and 21 bases separated the two germline ends. CDR3 in amino acids: CASRAARDSGEQYF. DNA for the CDR3: TGTGCCAGCCGCGCCGCCCGGGACTCAGGGGAGCAGTACTTC.

The chain couples TRBV21-1 to TRBJ2-1; the table's D call, TRBD2, was not checked against the DNA. TRBV21-1 constitutes a pseudogene. The CDR3 length is 17 residues. The CDR3 here is CASSKWASGHALDEQFF. CDR3 DNA: TGTGCCAGCAGCAAATGGGCTAGCGGGCATGCATTGGATGAGCAGTTCTTC.

J is TRBJ2-2 and V is TRBV27; 11 bases align to TRBD2. Germline assignment: CDR1 MNHEY and CDR2 SMNVEV (reference sequence). The trim removed 9 bases at V and 1 base at J, leaving 1 base unmatched. CDR3 length equals 14 residues. Here the CDR3 reads CASLAGGNTGELFF. The CDR3 nucleotides are TGTGCCAGTCTAGCGGGAGGGAACACCGGGGAGCTGTTTTTT.

The chain couples TRBV18 to TRBJ2-3; TRBD2 might be the D (6 bases). The length of the CDR3 is 16 residues. CDR1 is KGHSH and CDR2 is LQKENI in the germline V gene. V lost 1 base and J 5 bases, leaving 16 bases between the germline ends. CDR3 loop: CASSPRPVRGKDTQYF. The CDR3 DNA is TGTGCCAGCTCACCACGTCCGGTGCGGGGAAAAGATACGCAGTATTTT. Full variable domain (remainder filled in from reference TRBV18 and TRBJ2-3): NAGVMQNPRHLVRRRGQEARLRCSPMKGHSHVYWYRQLPEEGLKFMVYLQKENIIDESGMPKERFSAEFPKEGPSILRIQQVVRGDSAAYFCASSPRPVRGKDTQYFGPGTRLTVL.

The chain recombines TRBV30 with TRBJ2-1; 8 nucleotides agree with TRBD2. Germline CDR1 and CDR2: GTSNPN and SVGIG (reference sequence). With 2 bases clipped from V and 0 bases from J, the junction kept 6 bases outside the gene matches. The CDR3 length is 16 residues. DNA of the CDR3: TGTGCCTGGAGTCGGACTAGCAGGAGCTCCTACAATGAGCAGTTCTTC. This sequence encodes CAWSRTSRSSYNEQFF.

This chain connects TRBV20-1 to TRBJ1-5; D not resolved. V lost 3 bases and J lost 9, with 18 bases in between. The CDR3 totals 14 residues. Looked up from germline, CDR1 is DFQATT and CDR2 is SNEGSKA (reference sequence). CDR3: CSASPPGPAGPQHF. In nucleotides, the CDR3 is TGCAGTGCTAGTCCCCCCGGGCCAGCCGGGCCCCAGCATTTT.